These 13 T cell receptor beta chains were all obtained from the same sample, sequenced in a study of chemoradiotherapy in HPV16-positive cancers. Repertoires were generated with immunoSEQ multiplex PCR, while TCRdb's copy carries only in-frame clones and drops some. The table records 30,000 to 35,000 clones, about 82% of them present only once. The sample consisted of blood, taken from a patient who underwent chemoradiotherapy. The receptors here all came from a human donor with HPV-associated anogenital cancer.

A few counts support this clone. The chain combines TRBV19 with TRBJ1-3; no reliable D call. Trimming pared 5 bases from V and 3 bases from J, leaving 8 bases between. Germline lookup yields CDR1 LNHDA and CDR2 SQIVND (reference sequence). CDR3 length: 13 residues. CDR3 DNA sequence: TGTGCCAGTAGTGAGGATCTTGGAAACACCATATATTTT. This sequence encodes CASSEDLGNTIYF. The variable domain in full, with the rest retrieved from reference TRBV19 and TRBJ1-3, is DGGITQSPKYLFRKEGQNVTLSCEQNLNHDAMYWYRQDPGQGLRLIYYSQIVNDFQKGDIAEGYSVSREKKESFPLTVTSAQKNPTAFYLCASSEDLGNTIYFGEGSWLTVV.

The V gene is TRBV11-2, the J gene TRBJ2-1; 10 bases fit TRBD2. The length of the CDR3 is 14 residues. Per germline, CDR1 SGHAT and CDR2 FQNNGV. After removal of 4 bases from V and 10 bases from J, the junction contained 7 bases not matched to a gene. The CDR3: CASSSRLAGVEQFF. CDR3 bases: TGTGCCAGCAGCTCCCGACTAGCGGGCGTGGAGCAGTTCTTC.

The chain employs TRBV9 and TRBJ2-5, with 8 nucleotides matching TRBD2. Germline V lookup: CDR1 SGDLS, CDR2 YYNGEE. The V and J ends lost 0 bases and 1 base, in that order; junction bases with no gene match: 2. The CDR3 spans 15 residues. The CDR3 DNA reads TGTGCCAGCAGCGTAGGAGCGGGGGCCCAAGAGACCCAGTACTTC. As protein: CASSVGAGAQETQYF. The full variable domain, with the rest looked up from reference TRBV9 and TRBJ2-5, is DSGVTQTPKHLITATGQRVTLRCSPRSGDLSVYWYQQSLDQGLQFLIQYYNGEERAKGNILERFSAQQFPDLHSELNLSSLELGDSALYFCASSVGAGAQETQYFGPGTRLLVL.

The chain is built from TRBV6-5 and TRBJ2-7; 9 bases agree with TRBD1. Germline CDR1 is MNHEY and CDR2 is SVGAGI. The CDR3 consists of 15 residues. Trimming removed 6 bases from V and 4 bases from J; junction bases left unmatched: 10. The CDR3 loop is CASSPWGQGSYEQYF. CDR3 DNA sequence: TGTGCCAGCAGCCCTTGGGGACAGGGCTCGTACGAGCAGTACTTC.

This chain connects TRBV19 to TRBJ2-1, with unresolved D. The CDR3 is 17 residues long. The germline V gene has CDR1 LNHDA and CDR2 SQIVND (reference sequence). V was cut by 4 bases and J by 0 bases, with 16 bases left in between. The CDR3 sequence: CASSTLTGRSSYNEQFF. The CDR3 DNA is TGTGCCAGTAGTACACTAACCGGCCGAAGCTCCTACAATGAGCAGTTCTTC. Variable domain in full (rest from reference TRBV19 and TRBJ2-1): DGGITQSPKYLFRKEGQNVTLSCEQNLNHDAMYWYRQDPGQGLRLIYYSQIVNDFQKGDIAEGYSVSREKKESFPLTVTSAQKNPTAFYLCASSTLTGRSSYNEQFFGPGTRLTVL.

This CDR3 is CASSPFDRGVGSNQPQHF. The CDR3 DNA sequence: TGTGCCAGCTCACCCTTTGACAGGGGTGTTGGTAGCAATCAGCCCCAGCATTTT. The chain recombines TRBV18 with TRBJ1-5, with 8 positions matching TRBD1. The CDR3 is 18 amino acids. The germline gives CDR1 KGHSH, CDR2 LQKENI. The V gene end was trimmed by 3 bases and the J gene end by 0 bases; junction bases not matched to a gene: 10.

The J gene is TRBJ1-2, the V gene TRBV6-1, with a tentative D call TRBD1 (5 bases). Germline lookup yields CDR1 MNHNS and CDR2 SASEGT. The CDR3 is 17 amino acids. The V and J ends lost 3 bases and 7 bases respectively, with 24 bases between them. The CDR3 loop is CASSDRRKVRALFGYTF. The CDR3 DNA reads TGTGCCAGCAGTGACCGGAGGAAGGTCAGGGCTCTATTTGGCTACACCTTC.

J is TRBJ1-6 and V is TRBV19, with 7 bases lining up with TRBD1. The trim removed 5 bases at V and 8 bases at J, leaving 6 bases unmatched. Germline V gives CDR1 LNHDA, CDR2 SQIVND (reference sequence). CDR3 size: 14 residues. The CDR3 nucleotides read TGTGCCAGTAGTCTGGGAGACAGGGATTCACCCCTCCACTTT. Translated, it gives CASSLGDRDSPLHF.

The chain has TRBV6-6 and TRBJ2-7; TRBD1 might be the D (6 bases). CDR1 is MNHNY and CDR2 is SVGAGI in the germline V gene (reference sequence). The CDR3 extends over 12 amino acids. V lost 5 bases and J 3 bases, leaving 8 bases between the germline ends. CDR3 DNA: TGTGCCAGCAGTACGGACAGCTACGAGCAGTACTTC. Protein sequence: CASSTDSYEQYF.

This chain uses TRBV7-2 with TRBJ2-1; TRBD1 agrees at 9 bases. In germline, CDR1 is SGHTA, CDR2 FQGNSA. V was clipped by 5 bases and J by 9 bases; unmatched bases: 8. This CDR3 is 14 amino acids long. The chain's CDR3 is CASSRGQGQSEQFF. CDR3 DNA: TGTGCCAGCAGCAGAGGACAGGGGCAGAGTGAGCAGTTCTTC.

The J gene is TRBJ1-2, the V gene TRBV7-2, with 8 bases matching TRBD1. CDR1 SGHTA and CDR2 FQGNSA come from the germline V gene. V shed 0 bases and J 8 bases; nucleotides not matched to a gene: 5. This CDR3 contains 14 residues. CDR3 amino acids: CASSLAQTGEGYTF. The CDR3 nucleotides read TGTGCCAGCAGCTTAGCCCAGACAGGGGAGGGCTACACCTTC.

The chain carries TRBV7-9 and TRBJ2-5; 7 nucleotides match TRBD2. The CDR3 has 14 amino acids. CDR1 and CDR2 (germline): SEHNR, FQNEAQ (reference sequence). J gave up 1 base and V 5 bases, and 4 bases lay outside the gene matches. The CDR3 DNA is TGTGCCAGCAGCATTAGCGGGTCCCAAGAGACCCAGTACTTC. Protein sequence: CASSISGSQETQYF.

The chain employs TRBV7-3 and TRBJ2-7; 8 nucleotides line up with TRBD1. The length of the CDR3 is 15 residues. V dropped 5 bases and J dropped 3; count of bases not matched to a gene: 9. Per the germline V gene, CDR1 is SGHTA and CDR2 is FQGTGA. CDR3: CASSPLPGQGYEQYF. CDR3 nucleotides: TGTGCCAGCAGCCCTCTTCCTGGACAGGGCTACGAGCAGTACTTC.